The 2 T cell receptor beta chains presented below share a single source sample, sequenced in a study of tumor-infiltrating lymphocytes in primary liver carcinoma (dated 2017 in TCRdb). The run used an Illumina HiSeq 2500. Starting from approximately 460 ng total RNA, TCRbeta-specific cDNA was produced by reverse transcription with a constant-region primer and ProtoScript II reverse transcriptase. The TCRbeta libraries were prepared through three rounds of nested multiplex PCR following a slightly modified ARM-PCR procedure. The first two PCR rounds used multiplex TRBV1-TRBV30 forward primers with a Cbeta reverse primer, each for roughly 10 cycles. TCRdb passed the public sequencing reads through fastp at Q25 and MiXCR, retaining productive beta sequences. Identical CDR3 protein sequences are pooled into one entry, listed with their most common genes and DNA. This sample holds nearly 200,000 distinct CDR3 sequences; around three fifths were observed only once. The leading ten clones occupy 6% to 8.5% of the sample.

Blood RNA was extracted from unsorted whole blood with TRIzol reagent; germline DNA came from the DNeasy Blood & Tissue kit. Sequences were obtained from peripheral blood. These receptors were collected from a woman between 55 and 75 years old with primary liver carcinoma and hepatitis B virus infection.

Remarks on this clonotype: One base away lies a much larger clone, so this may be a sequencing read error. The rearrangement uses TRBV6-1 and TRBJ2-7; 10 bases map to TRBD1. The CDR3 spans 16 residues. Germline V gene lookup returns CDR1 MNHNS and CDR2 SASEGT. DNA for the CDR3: TGTACCAGCAGTGAAGCGGGACAGGGGCCCTTATCAGAGCAGTACTTC. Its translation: CTSSEAGQGPLSEQYF.

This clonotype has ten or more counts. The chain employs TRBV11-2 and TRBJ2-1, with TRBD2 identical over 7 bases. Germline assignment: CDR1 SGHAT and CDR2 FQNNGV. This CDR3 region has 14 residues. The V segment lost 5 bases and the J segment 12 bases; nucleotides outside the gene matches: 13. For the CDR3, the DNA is TGTGCCAGCAGCCAACCGGGACTAAGTCCTGGGCAGTTCTTC. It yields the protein CASSQPGLSPGQFF.